Each of the 8 T cell receptor beta chains below was sequenced from the same sample in a study of blood T cell repertoires in COVID-19. The assay was immunoSEQ multiplex PCR, and TCRdb's table has in-frame clones only and misses some. The sample records around 100,000 clones, nearly 90% being singletons. The material sequenced was peripheral blood. These receptor sequences come from a man aged 45-65 years in a cohort sampled during active COVID-19.

This clone was recorded many times. The chain recombines TRBV29-1 with TRBJ2-3, with D possibly TRBD2 on 6 matching bases. The CDR3 runs 11 residues. Trimming stripped 6 bases from V and 6 bases from J, with 10 bases between. Germline-derived CDR1 and CDR2 are SQVTM and ANQGSEA. CDR3 sequence: CSVDTSDTQYF. DNA of the CDR3: TGCAGCGTCGACACTAGCGATACGCAGTATTTT.

This clone was seen only once. CDR3 loop: CASSVGTSSQETQYF. The CDR3 DNA reads as TGTGCCAGCAGCGTAGGGACTAGCAGTCAAGAGACCCAGTACTTC. The rearrangement links TRBV11-1 to TRBJ2-5; 9 bases fit TRBD2. With 5 bases clipped from V and 2 bases from J, the junction kept 6 bases outside the gene matches. CDR1 is SGHAT and CDR2 is FQDESV in the germline V gene (reference sequence). This CDR3 region has 15 residues. Combining the CDR3 with reference TRBV11-1 and TRBJ2-5 gives the whole variable domain EAEVAQSPRYKITEKSQAVAFWCDPISGHATLYWYRQILGQGPELLVQFQDESVVDDSQLPKDRFSAERLKGVDSTLKIQPAELGDSAMYLCASSVGTSSQETQYFGPGTRLLVL.

V gene TRBV11-2 combines with J gene TRBJ2-1; TRBD2 matches 8 bases. The CDR3 runs 17 residues. V shed 5 bases and J 1 base; nucleotides not matched to a gene: 10. Germline V gene data show CDR1 as SGHAT and CDR2 as FQNNGV. This CDR3 is CASSLFGGGSSYNEQFF. As DNA, the CDR3 is TGTGCCAGCAGCCTGTTTGGCGGGGGGTCTTCCTACAATGAGCAGTTCTTC.

V is TRBV6-5 and J is TRBJ2-1; TRBD2 is a possible D gene (7 bases). The CDR3 totals 12 residues. Trimming took 7 bases from V and 7 from J, leaving 11 bases between them. CDR1 is MNHEY and CDR2 is SVGAGI in the germline V gene. The CDR3 reads CASTRGRNEQFF. For the CDR3, the DNA is TGTGCCAGCACGCGGGGGCGAAATGAGCAGTTCTTC.

V usage is TRBV6-1 and J usage is TRBJ2-6; D call uncertain. The germline V gene has CDR1 MNHNS and CDR2 SASEGT. V lost 3 bases to trimming and J lost 4 bases, with 22 bases between them. This CDR3 contains 19 residues. In nucleotides, the CDR3 is TGTGCCAGCAGTGACGCTTATAGCCCACCTTCATGGGGGGCCAACGTCCTGACTTTC. Amino acids: CASSDAYSPPSWGANVLTF.

The V call is TRBV10-3, the J call TRBJ1-1, with D possibly matching TRBD1 (6 bases). CDR3 size: 15 residues. Between the trimmed V and J ends, which lost 2 bases and 5 bases, there was a span of 15 bases. Per germline, CDR1 ENHRY and CDR2 SYGVKD. This CDR3 reads CAISERGGSGTEAFF. The CDR3 DNA is TGTGCCATCAGTGAGAGGGGGGGTTCGGGAACTGAAGCTTTCTTT.

The gene calls are TRBV5-5 and TRBJ1-1; 8 bases are shared with TRBD1. The CDR3 is 14 amino acids. Germline assignment: CDR1 SGHKS and CDR2 YYEKEE (reference sequence). V dropped 0 bases and J dropped 5; count of bases not matched to a gene: 3. In DNA, the CDR3 is TGTGCCAGCAGCTTGGGGACAGGGCGAACTGAAGCTTTCTTT. Its translation: CASSLGTGRTEAFF.

This clone was counted once. The chain joins TRBV20-1 to TRBJ2-5; D is ambiguous. This CDR3 is built from 11 residues. V dropped 3 bases and J dropped 7 bases, with 9 bases sitting between them. Germline V gene sequence: CDR1 DFQATT, CDR2 SNEGSKA (reference sequence). The CDR3 DNA reads TGCAGTGCTAGCACTACTGGGACCCAGTACTTC. As protein: CSASTTGTQYF.